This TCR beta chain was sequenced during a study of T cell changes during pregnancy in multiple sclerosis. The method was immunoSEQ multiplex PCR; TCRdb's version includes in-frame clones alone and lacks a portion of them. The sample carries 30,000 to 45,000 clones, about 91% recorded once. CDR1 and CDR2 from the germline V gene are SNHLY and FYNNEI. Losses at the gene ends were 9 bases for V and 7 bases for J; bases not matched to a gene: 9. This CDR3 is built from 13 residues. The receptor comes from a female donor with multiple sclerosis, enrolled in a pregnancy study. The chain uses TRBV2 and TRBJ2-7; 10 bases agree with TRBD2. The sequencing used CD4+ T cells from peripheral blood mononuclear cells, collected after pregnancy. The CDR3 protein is CARDSGRSGEQYF. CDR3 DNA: TGTGCCAGGGATAGCGGGAGGAGCGGTGAGCAGTACTTC.